The text below deals with one T cell receptor (beta chain). These data belong to a study of cytomegalovirus exposure and HLA in healthy donors. Germline V lookup: CDR1 LGHNA, CDR2 YNFKEQ. The trim removed 1 base at V and 2 bases at J, leaving 4 bases unmatched. The CDR3 runs 16 residues. Method: immunoSEQ multiplex PCR; TCRdb's copy keeps in-frame clones and lacks some. The data contain under 200,000 clones, about 89% of them singletons. Sequenced: PBMCs. This chain joins TRBV4-2 and TRBJ2-5; 10 nucleotides line up with TRBD2. The origin of this receptor is a woman between 18 and 29 years old in good health and CMV-seropositive. CDR3: CASSQGGAGGQETQYF. The CDR3 DNA reads TGTGCCAGCAGCCAAGGGGGAGCGGGGGGGCAAGAGACCCAGTACTTC.